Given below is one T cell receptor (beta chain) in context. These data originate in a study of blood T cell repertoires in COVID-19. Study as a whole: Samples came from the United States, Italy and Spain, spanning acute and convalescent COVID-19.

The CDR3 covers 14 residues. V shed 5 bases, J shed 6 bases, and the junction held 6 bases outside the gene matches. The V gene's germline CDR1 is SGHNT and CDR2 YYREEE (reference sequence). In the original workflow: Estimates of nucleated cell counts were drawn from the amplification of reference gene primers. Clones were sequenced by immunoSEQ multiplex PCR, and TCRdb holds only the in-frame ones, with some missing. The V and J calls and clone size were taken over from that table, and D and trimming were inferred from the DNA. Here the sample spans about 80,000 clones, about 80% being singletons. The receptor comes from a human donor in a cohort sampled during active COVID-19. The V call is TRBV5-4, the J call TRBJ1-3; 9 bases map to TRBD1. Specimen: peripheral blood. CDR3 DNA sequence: TGTGCCAGCAGTCAAGACAGGGGGACAAACACCATATATTTT. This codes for CASSQDRGTNTIYF.